The 12 T cell receptor beta chains below were found in one sample sequenced in a study of shared T cell receptors in the human thymus. TCRdb keeps only in-frame clones here, not all; method: immunoSEQ multiplex PCR. The sample yields approximately 730,000 clones, 80% to 90% seen once. The sample also formed part of further work on human thymus T cells.

Sequenced: thymocytes. The source of these receptors is a girl less than two years old with a congenital heart defect.

The chain links TRBV29-1 to TRBJ2-5, with TRBD2 matching over 7 bases. The CDR3 consists of 18 residues. Trimming took 4 bases from V and 3 from J; bases not matched to a gene: 20. Germline V gene data show CDR1 as SQVTM and CDR2 as ANQGSEA. CDR3 DNA sequence: TGCAGCGTTGCGGTAGGGGATGGGGCGGGGGAGAACAAAGAGACCCAGTACTTC. Protein: CSVAVGDGAGENKETQYF.

This clone was picked up one time. In DNA form, the CDR3 reads TGTGCCAGCAGCTTACAGGCGATAGTGAACACTGAAGCTTTCTTT. Translation: CASSLQAIVNTEAFF. V usage is TRBV7-8 and J usage is TRBJ1-1; no clear D gene. CDR3 size: 15 residues. The germline V gene encodes CDR1 SGHVS and CDR2 FQNEAQ. Deletions cut 2 bases from V and 0 bases from J, with 10 bases between.

This chain connects TRBV28 to TRBJ1-5; D possibly corresponds to TRBD1 (6 bases). V lost 6 bases and J 4 bases, leaving 13 bases between the germline ends. Per germline, CDR1 MDHEN and CDR2 SYDVKM. This CDR3 region has 14 residues. CDR3 coding DNA: TGTGCCAGCAGAAAAACACAGGGAAATCAGCCCCAGCATTTT. Translation: CASRKTQGNQPQHF. Filled out from reference TRBV28 and TRBJ1-5, the complete variable domain reads DVKVTQSSRYLVKRTGEKVFLECVQDMDHENMFWYRQDPGLGLRLIYFSYDVKMKEKGDIPEGYSVSREKKERFSLILESASTNQTSMYLCASRKTQGNQPQHFGDGTRLSIL.

The chain uses TRBV6-6 and TRBJ2-1, with D perhaps matching TRBD2 (5 bases). Germline CDR1 MNHNY, CDR2 SVGAGI (reference sequence). The length of the CDR3 is 15 residues. Trimming stripped 7 bases from V and 0 bases from J, with 13 bases between. CDR3 in DNA: TGTGCCAGCACGGGGTTCGAAAGCTCCTACAATGAGCAGTTCTTC. Its protein product is CASTGFESSYNEQFF.

This clone was recorded once. The genes are TRBV5-1 and TRBJ2-1; TRBD2 matches 10 bases. This CDR3 has 14 amino acids. Germline loops: CDR1 SGHRS, CDR2 YFSETQ. Trimming at V came to 2 bases and at J to 7 bases, leaving 3 bases not matched to a gene. CDR3 DNA sequence: TGCGCCAGCAGCTTCGGGACTAGCGCGAATGAGCAGTTCTTC. This sequence encodes CASSFGTSANEQFF. The whole variable domain, filled in from reference TRBV5-1 and TRBJ2-1, reads KAGVTQTPRYLIKTRGQQVTLSCSPISGHRSVSWYQQTPGQGLQFLFEYFSETQRNKGNFPGRFSGRQFSNSRSEMNVSTLELGDSALYLCASSFGTSANEQFFGPGTRLTVL.

This clone was observed once. V is TRBV6-4 and J is TRBJ2-3, with 9 bases matching TRBD1. Germline CDR1 and CDR2: MRHNA and SNTAGT. V dropped 8 bases and J dropped 5; count of bases not matched to a gene: 8. The CDR3 loop spans 14 amino acids. The CDR3 sequence: CASLGTGRIDTQYF. The CDR3 nucleotides are TGTGCCAGCCTCGGGACAGGGAGGATAGATACGCAGTATTTT.

This clone showed up just once. V gene TRBV10-3 combines with J gene TRBJ2-3, with 12 bases fitting TRBD1. V was clipped by 0 bases and J by 4 bases; unmatched bases: 5. The CDR3 runs to 17 residues. In germline, CDR1 is ENHRY, CDR2 SYGVKD. The chain's CDR3 is CAISESGDRGHSDTQYF. As DNA, the CDR3 is TGTGCCATCAGTGAGTCGGGGGACAGGGGGCATTCAGATACGCAGTATTTT.

The J gene is TRBJ1-4, the V gene TRBV30; TRBD1 is a possible D gene (6 bases). V lost 5 bases, J lost 8 bases, and 18 bases lay in between. The V gene's germline CDR1 is GTSNPN and CDR2 SVGIG (reference sequence). This CDR3 comprises 14 residues. CDR3 nucleotides: TGTGCCTGGGGACCCGGGGGGCCACCCGAAAAACTGTTTTTT. Its protein product is CAWGPGGPPEKLFF.

The J gene is TRBJ1-5, the V gene TRBV5-5, with D hard to call. This CDR3 has 17 residues. In germline, CDR1 is SGHKS, CDR2 YYEKEE (reference sequence). The V and J ends lost 2 bases and 2 bases respectively, with 17 bases between them. The CDR3 loop is CASSFFPGGWGNQPQHF. In nucleotides, the CDR3 is TGTGCCAGCAGCTTCTTTCCGGGTGGATGGGGCAATCAGCCCCAGCATTTT.

This clone was seen a few times. The chain combines TRBV5-6 with TRBJ1-1; D unclear. Trimming took 9 bases from V and 5 from J, leaving 23 bases between them. CDR3 length: 15 amino acids. CDR1 is SGHDT, CDR2 YYEEEE, per germline. CDR3 sequence: CATTGPAPGRTEAFF. The CDR3 DNA is TGTGCCACAACGGGCCCGGCGCCCGGGAGGACTGAAGCTTTCTTT.

The rearrangement uses TRBV25-1 and TRBJ1-2; D is unclear. V lost 8 bases and J lost 1, with 14 bases in between. CDR1 MGHDK and CDR2 SYGVNS come from the germline V gene. This CDR3 contains 14 residues. CDR3 region: CASQQRGSNYGYTF. The DNA for the CDR3 is TGTGCCAGCCAACAGAGAGGGAGTAACTATGGCTACACCTTC.

The gene calls are TRBV7-9 and TRBJ2-1; D is perhaps TRBD2 (6 bases). Germline CDR1 is SEHNR and CDR2 is FQNEAQ (reference sequence). The CDR3 has 15 amino acids. Trimming shortened V by 5 bases and J by 5 bases, and 16 bases separated the two germline ends. The CDR3 is CASSLPGGVDNEQFF. The CDR3 nucleotides read TGTGCCAGCAGCCTACCGGGCGGGGTGGACAATGAGCAGTTCTTC.